One and the same sample provided the 7 T cell receptor beta chains below, sequenced in a study of beta chain features in type 1 diabetes. Isolated RNA was reverse transcribed in full, so expressed TCRB transcripts were sequenced. This table comes from immunoSEQ multiplex PCR, and its TCRdb copy is limited to in-frame clones, with some not included. The data show hundreds of thousands of clones, about 29% seen once. Specimen: naive CD4+ T cells from blood. The receptors stem from a man aged 18 to 29 in good health.

This clone was detected a few times. V gene TRBV25-1 combines with J gene TRBJ2-4, with D possibly TRBD1 on 5 matching bases. The V and J ends lost 5 bases and 0 bases respectively, with 14 bases between them. The CDR3 extends over 16 amino acids. The germline V gene encodes CDR1 MGHDK and CDR2 SYGVNS. This CDR3 reads CASSPQGRLAKNIQYF. In DNA form, the CDR3 reads TGTGCCAGCAGTCCCCAGGGTCGACTAGCCAAAAACATTCAGTACTTC.

The genes are TRBV28 and TRBJ2-2, with D maybe TRBD2 (6 bases). Germline loops: CDR1 MDHEN, CDR2 SYDVKM. This CDR3 spans 13 amino acids. Trimming removed 10 bases from V and 8 bases from J, with 17 bases in between. The CDR3, as DNA: TGTGCCACCCTACTAGCAGCCGCAGGGGAGCTGTTTTTT. Its translation is CATLLAAAGELFF.

This clone occurred a few times. This sequence joins TRBV25-1 and TRBJ2-2; TRBD1 might be the D (5 bases). Germline V gene data show CDR1 as MGHDK and CDR2 as SYGVNS. Between the trimmed V and J ends, which lost 2 bases and 1 base, there was a span of 8 bases. The CDR3 contains 15 residues. CDR3 in amino acids: CASSERGGNTGELFF. Written as DNA, the CDR3 is TGTGCCAGCAGTGAAAGGGGTGGGAACACCGGGGAGCTGTTTTTT. Supplemented by reference TRBV25-1 and TRBJ2-2, the full variable domain reads EADIYQTPRYLVIGTGKKITLECSQTMGHDKMYWYQQDPGMELHLIHYSYGVNSTEKGDLSSESTVSRIRTEHFPLTLESARPSHTSQYLCASSERGGNTGELFFGEGSRLTVL.

Regarding this clone: An end of the junction does not agree with germline; a read error may underlie this. The CDR3 is CASSLAREETQYF. In nucleotides, the CDR3 is TGTGCTAGCAGCTTAGCTAGAGAAGAGACCCAGTACTTC. The rearrangement uses TRBV7-7 and TRBJ2-5; unclear D gene. This CDR3 region has 13 residues. The germline CDR1 and CDR2 sequences are SSHAT and FNYEAQ (reference sequence).

This clone has just a few counts. The chain is built from TRBV7-2 and TRBJ1-1; D ambiguous. The CDR3 runs 13 residues. Germline CDR1 reads SGHTA; CDR2 reads FQGNSA. Trimming pared 4 bases from V and 4 bases from J, leaving 10 bases between. This chain's CDR3 is CASSSEVVTEAFF. Here the CDR3 DNA reads TGTGCCAGCAGCTCCGAGGTGGTCACTGAAGCTTTCTTT.

This clone was observed a handful of times. This CDR3 reads CATSTRRPEQYF. The CDR3 DNA reads TGTGCCACCAGCACCCGAAGGCCAGAGCAGTACTTC. V usage is TRBV15 and J usage is TRBJ2-7; D is undetermined. CDR3 length equals 12 residues. Germline V lookup: CDR1 LNHNV, CDR2 YYDKDF (reference sequence). The V gene lost 4 bases and the J gene lost 7 bases, with 11 bases spanning the gap.

This clone showed up just a few times. The chain is built from TRBV19 and TRBJ1-2; D not resolved. The CDR3 runs 12 residues. Trimming pared 8 bases from V and 2 bases from J, leaving 9 bases between. Germline V gene sequence: CDR1 LNHDA, CDR2 SQIVND (reference sequence). The CDR3 sequence: CASSIENYGYTF. The CDR3 nucleotides are TGTGCCAGTTCGATCGAGAACTATGGCTACACCTTC.